A selection of T cell receptor beta chains follows, all from one sample in a study of human T cells and chemical hapten exposure. Via MiXCR, TCRdb re-called the RACE reads, giving one row per CDR3 protein. The data contain 210,000 or so distinct CDR3 sequences, approximately 24% of them singletons. Sequencing was performed on whole blood, taken in connection with sensitization to the hapten diphenylcyclopropenone (DPC). These receptors were taken from a middle-aged woman with alopecia areata. Some clones in this sample may be carry-over from other donors' samples. Each CDR3 is given with its conserved first and last residue. D genes are given only for firm matches. Part of the rows lack a size; the others show once, few, many or a class for expanded clones.

V gene: TRBV6-6; clone size: few; D gene: .; CDR3 length: 12; J gene: TRBJ1-1; CDR3 DNA: TGTGCCAGCAGTTACTCGGAGAAGAGTACTTTCTTT; CDR3 protein: CASSYSEKSTFF
V gene: TRBV7-2; clone size: few; D gene: .; CDR3 length: 17; J gene: TRBJ1-1; CDR3 DNA: TGTGCCAGCAGTGTCATGGGACCGGATAGCAGGAACACTGAAGCTTTCTTT; CDR3 protein: CASSVMGPDSRNTEAFF
V gene: TRBV7-9; clone size: .; D gene: .; CDR3 length: 12; J gene: TRBJ2-7; CDR3 DNA: TGTGCCAGCAGCACGCCACAGGGCCCGGGGTACTTC; CDR3 protein: CASSTPQGPGYF
V gene: TRBV6-2/TRBV6-3; clone size: .; D gene: TRBD2; CDR3 length: 16; J gene: TRBJ2-3; CDR3 DNA: TGTGCCAGCGGTCCCGTAGCGGGGGAAGGCACAGATACGCAGTATTTT; CDR3 protein: CASGPVAGEGTDTQYF
V gene: TRBV6-1; clone size: few; D gene: TRBD1; CDR3 length: 16; J gene: TRBJ2-5; CDR3 DNA: TGTGCCAGCAGTAAGGACAGGGACGGACCTCAAGAGACCCAGTACTTC; CDR3 protein: CASSKDRDGPQETQYF
V gene: TRBV6-2/TRBV6-3; clone size: .; D gene: TRBD2; CDR3 length: 14; J gene: TRBJ2-1; CDR3 DNA: TGTGCCAGCAGTCTGGGCGGGACTAGCAATGAGCAGTTCTTC; CDR3 protein: CASSLGGTSNEQFF
V gene: TRBV12-3/TRBV12-4; clone size: .; D gene: .; CDR3 length: 15; J gene: TRBJ1-2; CDR3 DNA: TGTGCCAGCAGCCCCCGGTGGGACGTGGCTCGGAGCTACACCTTC; CDR3 protein: CASSPRWDVARSYTF
V gene: TRBV4-2; clone size: .; D gene: .; CDR3 length: 14; J gene: TRBJ2-7; CDR3 DNA: TGTGCCAGCAGCCAAGATCCTGGTGCCTACGAGCAGTACTTC; CDR3 protein: CASSQDPGAYEQYF
V gene: TRBV5-1; clone size: few; D gene: .; CDR3 length: 15; J gene: TRBJ2-7; CDR3 DNA: TGCGCCAGCAGCTTTAACGGACCCGTTGTGGGCGAGCAGTACTTC; CDR3 protein: CASSFNGPVVGEQYF
V gene: TRBV6-5; clone size: .; D gene: .; CDR3 length: 14; J gene: TRBJ2-3; CDR3 DNA: TGTGCCAGCAGTTACTCGGGAGGCACAGATACGCAGTATTTT; CDR3 protein: CASSYSGGTDTQYF
V gene: TRBV6-5; clone size: .; D gene: .; CDR3 length: 15; J gene: TRBJ2-1; CDR3 DNA: TGTGCCAGCAGTTACATTCCCCCCCGGGCGCGGGATGTGTTCTTC; CDR3 protein: CASSYIPPRARDVFF
V gene: TRBV5-1; clone size: few; D gene: .; CDR3 length: 14; J gene: TRBJ1-1; CDR3 DNA: TGCGCCAGCAACACAGGGCAGGTGAACACTGAAGCTTTCTTT; CDR3 protein: CASNTGQVNTEAFF
V gene: TRBV27; clone size: few; D gene: .; CDR3 length: 13; J gene: TRBJ1-1; CDR3 DNA: TGTACTACGGGTAGGCAGGGGAGGACTGAAGCTTTCTTT; CDR3 protein: CTTGRQGRTEAFF
V gene: TRBV7-9; clone size: .; D gene: .; CDR3 length: 13; J gene: TRBJ2-7; CDR3 DNA: TGTGCCAGCGCCGGAGGGGGGGTCTGGGAGCAGTACTTC; CDR3 protein: CASAGGGVWEQYF
V gene: TRBV7-2; clone size: .; D gene: .; CDR3 length: 13; J gene: TRBJ2-5; CDR3 DNA: TGTGCCAGCAGCATGCCGAACCAAGAGACCCAGTACTTC; CDR3 protein: CASSMPNQETQYF
V gene: TRBV29-1; clone size: .; D gene: .; CDR3 length: 10; J gene: TRBJ2-7; CDR3 DNA: TGCAGCGTTGCCAGTTACGAGCAGTACTTC; CDR3 protein: CSVASYEQYF
V gene: TRBV5-1; clone size: few; D gene: .; CDR3 length: 13; J gene: TRBJ2-5; CDR3 DNA: TGCGCCAGCAGCCAAGCTCCTCAAGAGACCCAGTACTTC; CDR3 protein: CASSQAPQETQYF
V gene: TRBV6-6; clone size: few; D gene: .; CDR3 length: 12; J gene: TRBJ2-1; CDR3 DNA: TGTGCCAGCAGAGCTATCTACAATGAGCAGTTCTTC; CDR3 protein: CASRAIYNEQFF
V gene: TRBV7-2; clone size: few; D gene: .; CDR3 length: 11; J gene: TRBJ2-1; CDR3 DNA: TGTGCCAGCAGCTTAAGGTTTGAGCAGTTCTTC; CDR3 protein: CASSLRFEQFF